This passage covers 3 T cell receptor beta chains from one sample sequenced in a study of blood T cell repertoires in COVID-19. This table comes from immunoSEQ multiplex PCR, and its TCRdb copy is limited to in-frame clones, with some not included. This sample yields 28,000 or so clones, of which about 91% are seen a single time; 15% to 20% belongs to the top ten. Sequencing was performed on peripheral blood. These TCRs come from a human donor with active COVID-19. The donor label of this sample is uncertain.

V is TRBV13 and J is TRBJ2-5, with unresolved D. This CDR3 has 14 residues. Trimming took 7 bases from V and 0 from J, leaving 12 bases between them. Germline V gene data show CDR1 as PRHDT and CDR2 as FYEKMQ (reference sequence). The CDR3 spells CASNKQAYQETQYF. DNA for the CDR3: TGTGCCAGCAACAAGCAGGCCTACCAAGAGACCCAGTACTTC.

Points on this clone: One end of the junction varies from germline; a read error may be responsible. The chain employs TRBV5-4 and TRBJ2-3; 11 bases match TRBD2. This CDR3 spans 14 amino acids. CDR1 SGHNT and CDR2 YYREEE come from the germline V gene (reference sequence). The CDR3 region has the DNA TGCCTCGGTTCTAGCGGGGGGAGCACAGATACGCAGTATTTT. Its protein product is CLGSSGGSTDTQYF.

The V and J genes are TRBV6-2 or TRBV6-3 and TRBJ1-6; 11 bases line up with TRBD1. After removal of 2 bases from V and 8 bases from J, the junction contained 5 bases not matched to a gene. Germline CDR1 is MNHEY and CDR2 is SVGEGT. The CDR3 has 16 amino acids. The CDR3 nucleotides are TGTGCCAGCAGTTACGGACAGGGGGCAAAAGATTCACCCCTCCACTTT. Its protein product is CASSYGQGAKDSPLHF.